The entry below gives a single TCR beta chain sequence along with its context. Its target is not known. Trimming left V 10 bases short and J 1 base short, with 17 bases between. CDR3 length: 14 residues. CDR1 and CDR2 from the germline V gene are MNHGY and SAAAGT. The data derive from a study of T cells in localized non-small cell lung cancer. Study observations and caveats: Paired adjacent lung recovered a median around 62 of the top 100 tumor clones. Density of T cells in blood, when higher, went with longer overall survival. Clonality of T cells reached its maximum in uninvolved adjacent lung, surpassing tumor.

The protocol was immunoSEQ multiplex PCR, while the TCRdb copy is restricted to in-frame clones and leaves out a portion. The sample holds more than 1,000 clones, 25% to 30% seen once. The rearrangement uses TRBV6-8 and TRBJ2-7; D possibly corresponds to TRBD2 (6 bases). The TCR was taken from a male donor aged 60 or over with stage II squamous cell lung carcinoma. The sequencing here drew on normal lung tissue next to the tumor, taken before any cancer treatment. This chain's CDR3 is CAIGRGLSSYEQYF. The DNA for the CDR3 is TGTGCCATCGGGCGGGGTTTAAGTTCCTACGAGCAGTACTTC.